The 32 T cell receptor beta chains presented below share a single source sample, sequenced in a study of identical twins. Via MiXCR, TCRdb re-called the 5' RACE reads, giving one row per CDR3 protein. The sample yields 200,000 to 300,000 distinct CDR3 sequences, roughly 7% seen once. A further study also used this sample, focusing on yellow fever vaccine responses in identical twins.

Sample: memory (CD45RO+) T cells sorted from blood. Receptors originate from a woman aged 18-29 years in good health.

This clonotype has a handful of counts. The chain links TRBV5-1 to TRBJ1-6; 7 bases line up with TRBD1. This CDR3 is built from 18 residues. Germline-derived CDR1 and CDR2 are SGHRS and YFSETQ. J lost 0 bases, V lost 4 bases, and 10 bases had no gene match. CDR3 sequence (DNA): TGCGCCAGCAGCCGAGGACAGGTTCGAAGCTCCTATAATTCACCCCTCCACTTT. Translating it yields CASSRGQVRSSYNSPLHF.

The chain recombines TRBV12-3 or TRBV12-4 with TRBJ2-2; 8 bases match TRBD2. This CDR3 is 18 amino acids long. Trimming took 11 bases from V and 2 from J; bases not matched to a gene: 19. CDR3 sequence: CAFCLAPLAGLNTGELFF. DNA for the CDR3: TGTGCCTTCTGTTTAGCGCCGTTAGCGGGGCTTAACACCGGGGAGCTGTTTTTT.

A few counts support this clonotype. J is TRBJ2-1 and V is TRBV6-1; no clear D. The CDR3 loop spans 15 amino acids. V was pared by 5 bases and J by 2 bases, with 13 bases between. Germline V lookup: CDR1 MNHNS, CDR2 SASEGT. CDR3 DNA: TGTGCCAGCAGTCGGTCCGTCGAGCCCTACAATGAGCAGTTCTTC. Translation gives CASSRSVEPYNEQFF.

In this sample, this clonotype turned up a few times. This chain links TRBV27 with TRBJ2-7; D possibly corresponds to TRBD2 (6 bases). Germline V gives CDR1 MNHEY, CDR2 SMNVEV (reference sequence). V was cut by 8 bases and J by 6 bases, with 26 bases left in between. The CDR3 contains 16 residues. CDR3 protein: CASGFGGAAFLLEQYF. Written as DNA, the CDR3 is TGTGCCAGCGGGTTTGGAGGGGCGGCATTCCTTCTCGAGCAGTACTTC.

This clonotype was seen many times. The CDR3 here is CASSFRWVNTGELFF. DNA of the CDR3: TGTGCCAGCAGCTTTCGTTGGGTGAACACCGGGGAGCTGTTTTTT. The chain combines TRBV7-2 with TRBJ2-2; unclear D gene. Germline V lookup: CDR1 SGHTA, CDR2 FQGNSA. V dropped 3 bases and J dropped 1 base, with 9 bases sitting between them. This CDR3 region has 15 residues.

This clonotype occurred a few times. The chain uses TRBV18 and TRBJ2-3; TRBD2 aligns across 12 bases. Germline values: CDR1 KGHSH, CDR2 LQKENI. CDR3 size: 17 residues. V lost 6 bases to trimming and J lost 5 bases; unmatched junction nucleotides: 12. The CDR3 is CASSPPASGGEGDTQYF. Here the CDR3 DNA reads TGTGCCAGCTCCCCCCCCGCTAGCGGGGGGGAAGGAGATACGCAGTATTTT.

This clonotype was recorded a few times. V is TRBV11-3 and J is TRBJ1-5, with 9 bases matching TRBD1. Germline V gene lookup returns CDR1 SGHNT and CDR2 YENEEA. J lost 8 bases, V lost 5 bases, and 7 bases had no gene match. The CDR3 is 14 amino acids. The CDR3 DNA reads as TGTGCCAGCAGCGAACAGGGGGCTACGAAGCCCCAGCATTTT. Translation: CASSEQGATKPQHF.

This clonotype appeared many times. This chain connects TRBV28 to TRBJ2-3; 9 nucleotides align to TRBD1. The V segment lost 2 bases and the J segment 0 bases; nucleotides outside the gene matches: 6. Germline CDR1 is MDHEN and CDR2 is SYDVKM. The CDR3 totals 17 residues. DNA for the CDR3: TGTGCCAGCAGTTTAACCTCGACAGGGGGTAGCACAGATACGCAGTATTTT. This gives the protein CASSLTSTGGSTDTQYF.

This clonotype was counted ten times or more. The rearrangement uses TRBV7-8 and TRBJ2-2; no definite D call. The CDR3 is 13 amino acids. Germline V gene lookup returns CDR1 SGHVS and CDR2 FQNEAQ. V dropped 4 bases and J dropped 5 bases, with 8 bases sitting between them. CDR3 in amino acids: CASSSGKTGELFF. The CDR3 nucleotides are TGTGCCAGCAGCTCTGGGAAGACCGGGGAGCTGTTTTTT.

The CDR3 bases are TGTGCCAGCAGCTTAGCGGGGGTGAACACCGGGGAGCTGTTTTTT. It is translated as CASSLAGVNTGELFF. This chain links TRBV7-7 with TRBJ2-2, with D perhaps being TRBD1 or TRBD2 (5 bases each). With 0 bases removed from V and 1 base from J, the gap between germline ends came to 6 bases. CDR1 SSHAT and CDR2 FNYEAQ come from the germline V gene (reference sequence). The CDR3 totals 15 residues. Filled out from reference TRBV7-7 and TRBJ2-2, the complete variable domain reads GAGVSQSPRYKVTKRGQDVTLRCDPISSHATLYWYQQALGQGPEFLTYFNYEAQPDKSGLPSDRFSAERPEGSISTLTIQRTEQRDSAMYRCASSLAGVNTGELFFGEGSRLTVL.

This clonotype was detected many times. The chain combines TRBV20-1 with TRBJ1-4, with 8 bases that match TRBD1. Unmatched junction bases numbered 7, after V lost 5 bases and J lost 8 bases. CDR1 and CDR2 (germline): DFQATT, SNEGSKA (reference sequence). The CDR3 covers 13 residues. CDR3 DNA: TGCAGTGCTCAAGGACAGGGAGGGGAAAAACTGTTTTTT. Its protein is CSAQGQGGEKLFF.

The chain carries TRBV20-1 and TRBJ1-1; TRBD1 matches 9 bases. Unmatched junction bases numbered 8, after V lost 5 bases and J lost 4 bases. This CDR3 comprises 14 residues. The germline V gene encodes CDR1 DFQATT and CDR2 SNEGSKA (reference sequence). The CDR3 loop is CSASTGGWGTEAFF. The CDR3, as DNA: TGCAGTGCTTCTACAGGGGGCTGGGGCACTGAAGCTTTCTTT.

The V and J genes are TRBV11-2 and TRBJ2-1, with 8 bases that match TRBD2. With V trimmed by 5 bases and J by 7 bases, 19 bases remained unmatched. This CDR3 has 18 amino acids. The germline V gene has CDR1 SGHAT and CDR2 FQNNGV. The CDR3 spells CASSKGPGLALKGNEQFF. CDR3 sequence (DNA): TGTGCCAGCAGCAAGGGCCCCGGACTAGCCCTCAAGGGGAATGAGCAGTTCTTC.

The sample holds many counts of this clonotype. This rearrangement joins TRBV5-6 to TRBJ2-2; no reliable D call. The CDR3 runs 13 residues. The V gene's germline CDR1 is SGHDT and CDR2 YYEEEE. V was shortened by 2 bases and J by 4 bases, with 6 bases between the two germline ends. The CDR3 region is CASSLGPTGELFF. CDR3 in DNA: TGTGCCAGCAGCTTAGGACCCACCGGGGAGCTGTTTTTT.

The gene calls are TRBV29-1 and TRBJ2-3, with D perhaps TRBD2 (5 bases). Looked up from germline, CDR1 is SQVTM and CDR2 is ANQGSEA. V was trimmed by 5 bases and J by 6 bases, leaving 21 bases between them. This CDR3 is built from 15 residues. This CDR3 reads CSVRWSALAKDTQYF. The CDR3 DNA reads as TGCAGCGTTCGGTGGTCTGCCCTAGCCAAGGATACGCAGTATTTT.

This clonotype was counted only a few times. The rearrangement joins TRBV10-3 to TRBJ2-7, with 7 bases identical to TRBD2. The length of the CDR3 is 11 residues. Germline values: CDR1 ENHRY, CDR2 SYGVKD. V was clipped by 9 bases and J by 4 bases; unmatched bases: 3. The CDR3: CAMGGEYEQYF. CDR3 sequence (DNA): TGTGCCATGGGGGGGGAATACGAGCAGTACTTC.

The CDR3 bases are TGTGCCAGCGGACCGTACAATGAGCAGTTCTTC. It yields the protein CASGPYNEQFF. The J gene is TRBJ2-1, the V gene TRBV7-9; no definite D call. Trimming stripped 8 bases from V and 4 bases from J, with 6 bases between. Germline loops: CDR1 SEHNR, CDR2 FQNEAQ (reference sequence). The CDR3 length is 11 residues.

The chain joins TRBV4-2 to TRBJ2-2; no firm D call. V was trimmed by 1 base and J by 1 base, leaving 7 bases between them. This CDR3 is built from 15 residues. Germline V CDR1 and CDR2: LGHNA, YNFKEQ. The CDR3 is CASSQVAENTGELFF. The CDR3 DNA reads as TGTGCCAGCAGCCAAGTGGCGGAGAACACCGGGGAGCTGTTTTTT.

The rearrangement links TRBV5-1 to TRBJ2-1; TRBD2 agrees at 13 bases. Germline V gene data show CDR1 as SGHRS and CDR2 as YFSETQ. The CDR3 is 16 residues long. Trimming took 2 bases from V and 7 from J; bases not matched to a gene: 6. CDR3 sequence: CASSFGLAGVSNEQFF. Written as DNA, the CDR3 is TGCGCCAGCAGCTTCGGACTAGCGGGAGTCAGTAATGAGCAGTTCTTC.

DNA of the CDR3: TGCGCCAGCAGTGAGAGCGGGGGGGCCCGAAATGAGCAGTTCTTC. It codes for CASSESGGARNEQFF. The chain uses TRBV10-1 and TRBJ2-1; 10 bases line up with TRBD2. CDR1 and CDR2 (germline): WNHNN, SYGVQD (reference sequence). This CDR3 contains 15 residues. Losses at the gene ends were 2 bases for V and 7 bases for J; bases not matched to a gene: 5.

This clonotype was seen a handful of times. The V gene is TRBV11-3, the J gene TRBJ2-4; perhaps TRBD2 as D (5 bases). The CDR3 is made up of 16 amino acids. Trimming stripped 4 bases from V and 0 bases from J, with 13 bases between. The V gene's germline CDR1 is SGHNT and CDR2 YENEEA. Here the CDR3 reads CASSSLRELAKNIQYF. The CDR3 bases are TGTGCCAGCAGCTCCCTTAGGGAGCTAGCCAAAAACATTCAGTACTTC.

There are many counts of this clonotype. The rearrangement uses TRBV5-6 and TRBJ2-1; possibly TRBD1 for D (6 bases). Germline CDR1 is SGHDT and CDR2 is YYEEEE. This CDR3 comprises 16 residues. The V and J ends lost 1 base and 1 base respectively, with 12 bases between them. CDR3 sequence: CASSLLAQGSYNEQFF. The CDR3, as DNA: TGTGCCAGCAGCTTGTTAGCGCAGGGGTCCTACAATGAGCAGTTCTTC.

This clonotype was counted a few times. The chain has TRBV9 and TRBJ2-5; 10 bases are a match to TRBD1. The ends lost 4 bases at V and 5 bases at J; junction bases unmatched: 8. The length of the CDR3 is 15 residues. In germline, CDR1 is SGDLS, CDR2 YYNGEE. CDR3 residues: CASSPRQGARETQYF. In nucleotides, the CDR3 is TGTGCCAGCAGCCCTCGACAGGGGGCTCGTGAGACCCAGTACTTC.

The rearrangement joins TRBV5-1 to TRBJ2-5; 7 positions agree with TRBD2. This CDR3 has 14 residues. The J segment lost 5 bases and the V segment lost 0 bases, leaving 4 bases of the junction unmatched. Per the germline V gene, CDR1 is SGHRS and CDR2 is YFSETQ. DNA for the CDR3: TGCGCCAGCAGCTTGGGGAGTAGCGGGGAGACCCAGTACTTC. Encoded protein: CASSLGSSGETQYF.

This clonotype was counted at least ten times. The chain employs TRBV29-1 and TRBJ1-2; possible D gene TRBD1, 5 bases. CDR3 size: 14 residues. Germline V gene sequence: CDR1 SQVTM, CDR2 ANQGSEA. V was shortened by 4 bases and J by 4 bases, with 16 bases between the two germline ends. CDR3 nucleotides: TGCAGCGTTGTTTCACAGGCTTTCCTCTATGGCTACACCTTC. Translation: CSVVSQAFLYGYTF.

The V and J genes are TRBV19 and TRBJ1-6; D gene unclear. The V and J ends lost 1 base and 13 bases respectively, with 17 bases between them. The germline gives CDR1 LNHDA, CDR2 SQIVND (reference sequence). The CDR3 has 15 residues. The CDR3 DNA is TGTGCCAGTAGTATAGCCCTGGATAGGACGTCGCCCCTCCACTTT. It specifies CASSIALDRTSPLHF.

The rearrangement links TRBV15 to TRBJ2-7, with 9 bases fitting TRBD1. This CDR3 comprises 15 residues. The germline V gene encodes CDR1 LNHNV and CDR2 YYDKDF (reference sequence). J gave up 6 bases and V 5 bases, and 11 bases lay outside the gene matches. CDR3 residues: CATSPKGDRDSEQYF. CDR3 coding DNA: TGTGCCACCAGCCCCAAGGGGGACAGGGATTCCGAGCAGTACTTC. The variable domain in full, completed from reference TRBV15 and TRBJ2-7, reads DAMVIQNPRYQVTQFGKPVTLSCSQTLNHNVMYWYQQKSSQAPKLLFHYYDKDFNNEADTPDNFQSRRPNTSFCFLDIRSPGLGDTAMYLCATSPKGDRDSEQYFGPGTRLTVT.

CDR3 nucleotide sequence: TGCGCCAGCAGCCGCACCGGGACAGGGGTCTCCGAGCAGTACTTC. Translated: CASSRTGTGVSEQYF. V is TRBV4-1 and J is TRBJ2-7; 10 nucleotides line up with TRBD1. The CDR3 consists of 15 residues. Germline V lookup: CDR1 MGHRA, CDR2 YSYEKL. V lost 4 bases and J lost 6; bases outside the gene matches: 9.

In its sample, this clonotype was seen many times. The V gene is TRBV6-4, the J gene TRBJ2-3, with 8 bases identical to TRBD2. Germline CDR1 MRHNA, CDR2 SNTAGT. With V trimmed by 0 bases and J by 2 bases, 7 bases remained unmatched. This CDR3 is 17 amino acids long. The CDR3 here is CASSDSGLAGDTDTQYF. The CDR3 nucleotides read TGTGCCAGCAGTGACTCGGGGCTAGCGGGCGACACAGATACGCAGTATTTT.

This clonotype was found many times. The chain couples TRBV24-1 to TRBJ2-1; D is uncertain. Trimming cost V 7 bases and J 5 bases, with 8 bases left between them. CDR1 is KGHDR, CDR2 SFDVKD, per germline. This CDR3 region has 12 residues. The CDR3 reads CATSDANNEQFF. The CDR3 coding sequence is TGTGCCACCAGCGACGCCAACAATGAGCAGTTCTTC.

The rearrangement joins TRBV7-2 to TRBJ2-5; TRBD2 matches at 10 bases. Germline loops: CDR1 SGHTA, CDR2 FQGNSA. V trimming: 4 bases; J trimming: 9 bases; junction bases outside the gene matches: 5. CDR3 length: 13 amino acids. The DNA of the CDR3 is TGTGCCAGCAGCTCTCTAGCGGGGGCTCCCCAGTACTTC. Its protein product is CASSSLAGAPQYF.

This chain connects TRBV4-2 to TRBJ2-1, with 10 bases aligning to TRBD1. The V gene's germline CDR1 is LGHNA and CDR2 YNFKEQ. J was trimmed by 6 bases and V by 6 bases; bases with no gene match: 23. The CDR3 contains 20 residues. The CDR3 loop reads CASRLTPGTGEGSRFNEQFF. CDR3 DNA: TGTGCCAGCAGACTAACCCCCGGGACAGGGGAAGGAAGCAGATTCAATGAGCAGTTCTTC.